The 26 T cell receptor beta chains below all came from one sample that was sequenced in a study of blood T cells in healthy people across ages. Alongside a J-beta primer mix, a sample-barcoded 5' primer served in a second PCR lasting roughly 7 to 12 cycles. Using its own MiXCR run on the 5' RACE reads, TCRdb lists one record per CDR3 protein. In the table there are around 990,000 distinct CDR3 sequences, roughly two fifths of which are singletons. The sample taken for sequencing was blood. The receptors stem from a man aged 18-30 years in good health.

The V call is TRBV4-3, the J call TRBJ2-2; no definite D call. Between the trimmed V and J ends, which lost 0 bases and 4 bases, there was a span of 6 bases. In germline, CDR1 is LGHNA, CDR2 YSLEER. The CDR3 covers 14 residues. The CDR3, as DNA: TGCGCCAGCAGCCAAGAGTTTAGCACCGGGGAGCTGTTTTTT. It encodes CASSQEFSTGELFF.

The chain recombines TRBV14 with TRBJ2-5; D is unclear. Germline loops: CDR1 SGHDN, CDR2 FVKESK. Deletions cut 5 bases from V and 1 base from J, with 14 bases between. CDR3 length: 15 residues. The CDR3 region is CASSDTRLVQETQYF. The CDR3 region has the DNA TGTGCCAGCAGCGATACAAGGCTTGTCCAAGAGACCCAGTACTTC.

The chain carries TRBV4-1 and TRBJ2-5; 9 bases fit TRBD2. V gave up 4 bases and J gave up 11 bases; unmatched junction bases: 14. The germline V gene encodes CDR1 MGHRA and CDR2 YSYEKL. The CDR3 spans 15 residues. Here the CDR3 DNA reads TGCGCCAGCAGCCTCGGACTTAGCGGGAGAGATGAGCAGTACTTC. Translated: CASSLGLSGRDEQYF.

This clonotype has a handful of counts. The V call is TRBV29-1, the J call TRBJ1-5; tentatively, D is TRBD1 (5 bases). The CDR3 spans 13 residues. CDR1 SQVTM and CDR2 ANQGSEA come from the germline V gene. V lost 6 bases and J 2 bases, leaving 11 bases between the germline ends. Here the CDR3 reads CSVTGAGNQPQHF. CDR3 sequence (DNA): TGCAGCGTGACTGGGGCGGGCAATCAGCCCCAGCATTTT.

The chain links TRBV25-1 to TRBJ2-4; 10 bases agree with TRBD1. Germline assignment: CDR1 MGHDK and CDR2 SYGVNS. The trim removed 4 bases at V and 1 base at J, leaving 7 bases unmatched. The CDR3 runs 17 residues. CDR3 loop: CASSAMTGGAAKNIQYF. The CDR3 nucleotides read TGTGCCAGCAGTGCAATGACAGGGGGCGCCGCCAAAAACATTCAGTACTTC.

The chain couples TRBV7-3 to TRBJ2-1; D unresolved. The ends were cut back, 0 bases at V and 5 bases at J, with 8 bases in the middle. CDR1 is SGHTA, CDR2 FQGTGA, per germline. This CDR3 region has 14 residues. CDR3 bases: TGTGCCAGCAGCTTAACAAGTACTGACAATGAGCAGTTCTTC. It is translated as CASSLTSTDNEQFF.

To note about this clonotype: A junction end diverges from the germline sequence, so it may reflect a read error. DNA of the CDR3: TGTGTCAGCAGTTTAAGTGGGGAACTCACAGATACGCAGTATTTT. Protein sequence: CVSSLSGELTDTQYF. V gene TRBV27 combines with J gene TRBJ2-3, with D hard to call. CDR3 length: 15 residues. CDR1 is MNHEY and CDR2 is SMNVEV in the germline V gene (reference sequence).

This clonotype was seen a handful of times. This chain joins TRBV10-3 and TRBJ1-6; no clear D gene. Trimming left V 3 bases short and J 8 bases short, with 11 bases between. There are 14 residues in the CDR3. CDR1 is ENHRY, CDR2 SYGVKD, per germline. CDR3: CAISDGSWDSPLHF. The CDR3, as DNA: TGTGCCATCAGTGACGGATCGTGGGATTCACCCCTCCACTTT.

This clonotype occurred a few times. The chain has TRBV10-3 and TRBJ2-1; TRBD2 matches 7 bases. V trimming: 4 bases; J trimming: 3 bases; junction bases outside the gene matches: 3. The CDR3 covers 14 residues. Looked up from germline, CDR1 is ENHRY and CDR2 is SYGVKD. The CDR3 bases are TGTGCCATCAGTGCCCGGGGGGTCTACAATGAGCAGTTCTTC. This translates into CAISARGVYNEQFF.

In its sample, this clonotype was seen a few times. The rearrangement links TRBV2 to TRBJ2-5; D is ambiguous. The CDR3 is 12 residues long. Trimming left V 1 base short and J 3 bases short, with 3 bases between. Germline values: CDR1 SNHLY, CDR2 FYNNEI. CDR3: CASSEEEETQYF. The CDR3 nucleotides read TGTGCCAGCAGTGAAGAGGAAGAGACCCAGTACTTC.

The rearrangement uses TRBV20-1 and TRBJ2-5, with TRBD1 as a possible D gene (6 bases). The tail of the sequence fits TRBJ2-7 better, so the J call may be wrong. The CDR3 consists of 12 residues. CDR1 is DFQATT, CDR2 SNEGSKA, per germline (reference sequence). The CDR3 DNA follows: TGCAGTGCACAAGGACAGCGCTACGAGCAGTACTTC. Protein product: CSAQGQRYEQYF.

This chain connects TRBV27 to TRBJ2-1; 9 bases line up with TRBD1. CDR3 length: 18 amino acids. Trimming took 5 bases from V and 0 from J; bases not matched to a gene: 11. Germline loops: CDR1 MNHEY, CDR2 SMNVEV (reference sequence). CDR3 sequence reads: CASSRTGQGLRSYNEQFF. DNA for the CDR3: TGTGCCAGCAGTAGAACGGGACAGGGTTTGCGCTCCTACAATGAGCAGTTCTTC.

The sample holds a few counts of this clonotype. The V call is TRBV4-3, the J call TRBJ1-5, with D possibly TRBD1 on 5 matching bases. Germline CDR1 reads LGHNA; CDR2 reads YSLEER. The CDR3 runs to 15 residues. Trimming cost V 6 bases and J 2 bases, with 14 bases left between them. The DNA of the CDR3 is TGCGCCAGCAGTTATAGCAGGGTGGGCAATCAGCCCCAGCATTTT. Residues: CASSYSRVGNQPQHF.

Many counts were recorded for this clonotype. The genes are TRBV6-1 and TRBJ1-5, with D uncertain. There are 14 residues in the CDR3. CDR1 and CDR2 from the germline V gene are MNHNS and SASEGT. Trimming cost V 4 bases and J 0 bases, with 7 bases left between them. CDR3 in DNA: TGTGCCAGCAGTGCCGGGATTAGCAATCAGCCCCAGCATTTT. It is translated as CASSAGISNQPQHF.

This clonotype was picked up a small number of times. This CDR3 is CSARRRTGSNSPLHF. The CDR3 nucleotides read TGCAGTGCTAGACGAAGAACAGGGTCTAACTCACCCCTCCACTTT. This chain links TRBV20-1 with TRBJ1-6, with a possible D match to TRBD1 (6 bases). The CDR3 is 15 residues long. Deletions cut 2 bases from V and 10 bases from J, with 18 bases between. Germline values: CDR1 DFQATT, CDR2 SNEGSKA (reference sequence).

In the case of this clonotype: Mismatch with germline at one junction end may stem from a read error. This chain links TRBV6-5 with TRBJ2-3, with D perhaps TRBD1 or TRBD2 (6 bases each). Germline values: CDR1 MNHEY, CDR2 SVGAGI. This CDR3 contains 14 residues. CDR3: CACSYRGPTDTQYF. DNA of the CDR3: TGTGCCTGCAGTTACCGGGGGCCAACAGATACGCAGTATTTT.

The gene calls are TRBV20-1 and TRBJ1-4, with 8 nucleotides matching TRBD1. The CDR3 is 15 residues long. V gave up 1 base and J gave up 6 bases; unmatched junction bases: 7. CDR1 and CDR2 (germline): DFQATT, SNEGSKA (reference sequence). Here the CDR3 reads CSARGPTGVYEKLFF. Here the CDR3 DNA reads TGCAGTGCTAGAGGCCCGACAGGGGTTTATGAAAAACTGTTTTTT.

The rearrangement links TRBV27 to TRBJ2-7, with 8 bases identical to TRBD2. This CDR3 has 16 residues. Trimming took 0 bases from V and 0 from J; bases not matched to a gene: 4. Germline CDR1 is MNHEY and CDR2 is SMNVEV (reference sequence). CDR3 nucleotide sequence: TGTGCCAGCAGTTTATCCGGGAGGGGGAGCTCCTACGAGCAGTACTTC. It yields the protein CASSLSGRGSSYEQYF.

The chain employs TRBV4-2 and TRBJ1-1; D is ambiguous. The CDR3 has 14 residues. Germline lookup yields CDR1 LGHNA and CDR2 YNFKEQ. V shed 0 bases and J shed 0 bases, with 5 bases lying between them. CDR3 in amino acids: CASSQDSVNTEAFF. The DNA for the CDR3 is TGTGCCAGCAGCCAAGACAGCGTGAACACTGAAGCTTTCTTT.

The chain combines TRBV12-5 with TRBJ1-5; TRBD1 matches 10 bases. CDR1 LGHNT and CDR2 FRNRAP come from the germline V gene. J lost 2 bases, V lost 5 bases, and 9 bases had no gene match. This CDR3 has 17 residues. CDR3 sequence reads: CASGLNSGTGGNQPQHF. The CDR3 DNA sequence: TGTGCTAGTGGTCTCAACTCGGGGACAGGGGGCAATCAGCCCCAGCATTTT.

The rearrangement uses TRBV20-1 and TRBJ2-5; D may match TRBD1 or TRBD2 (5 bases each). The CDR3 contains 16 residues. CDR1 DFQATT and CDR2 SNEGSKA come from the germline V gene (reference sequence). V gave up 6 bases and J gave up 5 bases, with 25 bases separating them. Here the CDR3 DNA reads TGCAGTGCAACCCCGATTCGTGGTAGCGAGGGGGAGACCCAGTACTTC. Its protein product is CSATPIRGSEGETQYF.

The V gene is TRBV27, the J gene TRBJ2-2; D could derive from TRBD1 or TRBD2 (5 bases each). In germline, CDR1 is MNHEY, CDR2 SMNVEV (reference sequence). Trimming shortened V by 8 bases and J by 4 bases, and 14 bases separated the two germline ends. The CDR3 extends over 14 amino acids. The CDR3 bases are TGTGCCAGCTCCAGGGAAGGGAGCACCGGGGAGCTGTTTTTT. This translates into CASSREGSTGELFF.

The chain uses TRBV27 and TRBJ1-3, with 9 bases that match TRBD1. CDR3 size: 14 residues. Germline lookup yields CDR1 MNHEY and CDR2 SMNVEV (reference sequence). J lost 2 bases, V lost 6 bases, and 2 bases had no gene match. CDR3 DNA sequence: TGTGCCAGCAGAACAGGGGGCCCTGGAAACACCATATATTTT. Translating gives CASRTGGPGNTIYF.

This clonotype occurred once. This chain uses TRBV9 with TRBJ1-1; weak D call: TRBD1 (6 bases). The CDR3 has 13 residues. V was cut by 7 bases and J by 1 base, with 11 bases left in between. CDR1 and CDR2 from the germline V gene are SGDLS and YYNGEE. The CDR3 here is CASFRTANTEAFF. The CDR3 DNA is TGTGCCAGCTTTCGGACAGCGAACACTGAAGCTTTCTTT.

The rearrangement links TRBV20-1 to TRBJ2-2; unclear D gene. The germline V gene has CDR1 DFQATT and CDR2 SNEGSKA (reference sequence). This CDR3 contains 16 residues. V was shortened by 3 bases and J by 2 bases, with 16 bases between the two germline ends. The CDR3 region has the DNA TGCAGTGCTAGCCCCTGGGCGGCCGATAACACCGGGGAGCTGTTTTTT. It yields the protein CSASPWAADNTGELFF.

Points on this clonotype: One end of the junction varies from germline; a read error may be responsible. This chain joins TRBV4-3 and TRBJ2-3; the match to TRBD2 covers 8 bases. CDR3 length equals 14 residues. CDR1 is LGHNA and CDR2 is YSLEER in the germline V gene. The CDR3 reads CVSSLERGTDTQYF. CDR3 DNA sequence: TGCGTCAGCAGCCTCGAGCGGGGGACAGATACGCAGTATTTT.